This record concerns one T cell receptor beta chain sequence. Its specificity is unknown. The sample belongs to a study of T cell responses to AZD1222 COVID-19 vaccine. Study-wide results and caveats: Reportedly, nearly half of unique spike TCRs recognized epitopes outside B.1.351/B.1.1.7 mutations.

Produced via immunoSEQ multiplex PCR; TCRdb's table is partial and in-frame only. The profile shows around 130,000 clones, roughly 93% of them singletons. In germline, CDR1 is GTSNPN, CDR2 SVGIG (reference sequence). The CDR3 runs 12 residues. V was pared by 3 bases and J by 8 bases, with 10 bases between. V and J are TRBV30 and TRBJ1-4; unclear D gene. The sequencing here drew on peripheral blood, taken on day 0 of AZD1222 vaccination. This TCR derives from an adult in good health. The CDR3: CAWSPVTEKLFF. CDR3 coding DNA: TGTGCCTGGAGCCCGGTGACAGAAAAACTGTTTTTT.